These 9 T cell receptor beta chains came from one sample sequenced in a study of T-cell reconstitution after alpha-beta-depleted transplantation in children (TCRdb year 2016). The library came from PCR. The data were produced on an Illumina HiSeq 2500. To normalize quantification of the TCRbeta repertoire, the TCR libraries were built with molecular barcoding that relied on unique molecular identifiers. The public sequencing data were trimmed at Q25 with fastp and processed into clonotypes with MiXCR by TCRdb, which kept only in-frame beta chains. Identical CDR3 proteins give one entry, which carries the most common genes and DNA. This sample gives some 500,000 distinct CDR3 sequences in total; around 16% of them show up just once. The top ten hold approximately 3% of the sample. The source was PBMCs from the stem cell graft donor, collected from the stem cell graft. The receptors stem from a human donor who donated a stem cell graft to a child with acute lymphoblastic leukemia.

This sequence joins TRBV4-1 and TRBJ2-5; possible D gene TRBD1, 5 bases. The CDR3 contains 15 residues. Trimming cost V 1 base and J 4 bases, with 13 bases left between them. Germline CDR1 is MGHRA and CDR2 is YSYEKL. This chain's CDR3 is CASSQGGSFPETQYF. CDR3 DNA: TGCGCCAGCAGCCAAGGGGGCAGTTTCCCAGAGACCCAGTACTTC.

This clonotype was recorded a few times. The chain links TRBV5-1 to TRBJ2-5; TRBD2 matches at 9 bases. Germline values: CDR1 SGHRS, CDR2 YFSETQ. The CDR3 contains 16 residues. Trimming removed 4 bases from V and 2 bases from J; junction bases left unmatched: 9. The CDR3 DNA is TGCGCCAGCAGCCAAGGCGGTAGCGGGGGACAAGAGACCCAGTACTTC. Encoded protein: CASSQGGSGGQETQYF.

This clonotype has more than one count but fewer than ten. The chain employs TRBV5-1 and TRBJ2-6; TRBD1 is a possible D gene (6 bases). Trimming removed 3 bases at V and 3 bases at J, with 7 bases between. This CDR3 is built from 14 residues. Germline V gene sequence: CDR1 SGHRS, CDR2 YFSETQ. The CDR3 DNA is TGCGCCAGCAGCTCAGGGGTTGGGGCCAACGTCCTGACTTTC. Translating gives CASSSGVGANVLTF.

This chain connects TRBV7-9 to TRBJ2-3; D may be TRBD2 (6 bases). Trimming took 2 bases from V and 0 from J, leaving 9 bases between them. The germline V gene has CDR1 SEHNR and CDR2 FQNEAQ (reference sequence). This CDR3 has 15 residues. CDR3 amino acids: CASSLTSSSTDTQYF. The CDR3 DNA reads TGTGCCAGCAGCTTAACTAGCTCCAGCACAGATACGCAGTATTTT. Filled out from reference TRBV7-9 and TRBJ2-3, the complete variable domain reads DTGVSQNPRHKITKRGQNVTFRCDPISEHNRLYWYRQTLGQGPEFLTYFQNEAQLEKSRLLSDRFSAERPKGSFSTLEIQRTEQGDSAMYLCASSLTSSSTDTQYFGPGTRLTVL.

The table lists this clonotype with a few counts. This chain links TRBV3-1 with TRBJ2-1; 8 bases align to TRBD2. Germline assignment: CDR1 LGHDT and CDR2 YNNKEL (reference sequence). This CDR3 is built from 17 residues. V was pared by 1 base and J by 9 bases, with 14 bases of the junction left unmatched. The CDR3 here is CASSQAPWTSMSREQFF. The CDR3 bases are TGTGCCAGCAGCCAAGCTCCCTGGACTAGCATGTCGCGTGAGCAGTTCTTC.

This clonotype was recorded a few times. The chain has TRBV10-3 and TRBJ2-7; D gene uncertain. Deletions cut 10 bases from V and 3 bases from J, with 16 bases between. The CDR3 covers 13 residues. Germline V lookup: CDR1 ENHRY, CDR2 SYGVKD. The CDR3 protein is CANLDPLDYEQYF. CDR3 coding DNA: TGTGCCAACCTGGACCCCCTCGACTACGAGCAGTACTTC.

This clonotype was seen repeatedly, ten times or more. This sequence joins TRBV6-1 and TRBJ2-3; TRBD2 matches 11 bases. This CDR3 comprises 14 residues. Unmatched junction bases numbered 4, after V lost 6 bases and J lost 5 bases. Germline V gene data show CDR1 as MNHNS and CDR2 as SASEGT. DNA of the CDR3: TGTGCCAGCAGGGGACTAGCGGCTCGAGATACGCAGTATTTT. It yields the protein CASRGLAARDTQYF.

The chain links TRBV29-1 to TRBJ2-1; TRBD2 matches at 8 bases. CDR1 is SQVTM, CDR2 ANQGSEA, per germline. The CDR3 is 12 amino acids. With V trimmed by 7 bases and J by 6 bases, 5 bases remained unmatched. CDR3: CSGTGTSNEQFF. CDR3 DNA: TGCAGCGGGACCGGGACTAGCAATGAGCAGTTCTTC.

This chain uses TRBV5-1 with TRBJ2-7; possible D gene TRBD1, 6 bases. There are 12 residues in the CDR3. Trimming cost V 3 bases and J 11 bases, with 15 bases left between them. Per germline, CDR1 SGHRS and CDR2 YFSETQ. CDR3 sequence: CASSSQTGSEYF. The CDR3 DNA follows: TGCGCCAGCAGCTCCCAGACAGGATCCGAGTACTTC.